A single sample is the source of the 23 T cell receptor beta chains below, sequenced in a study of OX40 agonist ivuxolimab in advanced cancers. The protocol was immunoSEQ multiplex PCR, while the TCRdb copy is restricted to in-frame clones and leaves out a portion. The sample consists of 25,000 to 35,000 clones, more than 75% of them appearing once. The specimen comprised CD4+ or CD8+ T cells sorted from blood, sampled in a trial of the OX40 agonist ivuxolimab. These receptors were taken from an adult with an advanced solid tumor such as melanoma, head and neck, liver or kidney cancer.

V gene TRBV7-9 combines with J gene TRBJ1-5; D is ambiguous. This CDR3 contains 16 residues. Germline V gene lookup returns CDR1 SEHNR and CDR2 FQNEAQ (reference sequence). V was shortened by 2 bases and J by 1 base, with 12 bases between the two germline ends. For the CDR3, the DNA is TGTGCCAGCAGCTTACAGTCCTTCGGAAGCAATCAGCCCCAGCATTTT. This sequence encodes CASSLQSFGSNQPQHF.

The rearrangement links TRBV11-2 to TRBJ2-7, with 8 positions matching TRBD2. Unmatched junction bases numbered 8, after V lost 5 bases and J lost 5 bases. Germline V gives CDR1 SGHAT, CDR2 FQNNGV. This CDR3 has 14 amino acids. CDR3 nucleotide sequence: TGTGCCAGCAGCACCGTAGCGGGATACAACGAGCAGTACTTC. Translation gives CASSTVAGYNEQYF.

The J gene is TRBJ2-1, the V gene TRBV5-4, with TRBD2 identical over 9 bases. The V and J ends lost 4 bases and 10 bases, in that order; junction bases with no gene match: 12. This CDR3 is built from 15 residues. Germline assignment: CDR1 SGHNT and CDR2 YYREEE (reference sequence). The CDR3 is CASSLEGGRAWEQFF. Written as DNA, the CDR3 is TGTGCCAGCAGCCTGGAAGGCGGGAGGGCCTGGGAGCAGTTCTTC.

Here the CDR3 reads CASSKTGHYGYTF. CDR3 DNA: TGTGCCAGCAGCAAGACAGGGCACTATGGCTACACCTTC. This chain joins TRBV7-9 and TRBJ1-2; 7 positions agree with TRBD1. This CDR3 is 13 amino acids long. Germline V lookup: CDR1 SEHNR, CDR2 FQNEAQ (reference sequence). J lost 3 bases, V lost 5 bases, and 3 bases had no gene match.

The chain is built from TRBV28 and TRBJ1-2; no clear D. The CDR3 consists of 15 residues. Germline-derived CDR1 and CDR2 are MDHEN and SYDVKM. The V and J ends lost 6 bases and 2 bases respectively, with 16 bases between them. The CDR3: CASRLSATVNYGYTF. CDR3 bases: TGTGCCAGCAGGCTCTCGGCTACGGTAAACTATGGCTACACCTTC.

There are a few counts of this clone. CDR3 DNA: TGTGCCAGCACCAGGAGGTCGGACGAAAAACTGTTTTTT. Its translation: CASTRRSDEKLFF. The J gene is TRBJ1-4, the V gene TRBV2; D gene ambiguous. Per germline, CDR1 SNHLY and CDR2 FYNNEI. Deletions cut 7 bases from V and 8 bases from J, with 14 bases between. There are 13 residues in the CDR3.

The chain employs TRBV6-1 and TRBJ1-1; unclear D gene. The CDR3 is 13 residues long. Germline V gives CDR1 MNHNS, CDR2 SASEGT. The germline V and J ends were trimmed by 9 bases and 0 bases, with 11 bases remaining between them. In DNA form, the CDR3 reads TGTGCCAGTAAGAAAGGTCTGAACACTGAAGCTTTCTTT. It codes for CASKKGLNTEAFF.

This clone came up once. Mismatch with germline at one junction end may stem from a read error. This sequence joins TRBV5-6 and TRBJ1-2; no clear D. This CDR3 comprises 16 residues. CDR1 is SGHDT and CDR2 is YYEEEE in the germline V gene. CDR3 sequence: CASSLEGRTENYGYTF. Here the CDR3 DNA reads TGTGCCAGCAGTTTGGAGGGCAGGACCGAGAACTATGGCTACACCTTC.

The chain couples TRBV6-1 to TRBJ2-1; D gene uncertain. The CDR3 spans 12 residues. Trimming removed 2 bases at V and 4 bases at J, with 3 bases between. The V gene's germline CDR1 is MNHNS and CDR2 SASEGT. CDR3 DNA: TGTGCCAGCAGTGAAACGTACAATGAGCAGTTCTTC. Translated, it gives CASSETYNEQFF.

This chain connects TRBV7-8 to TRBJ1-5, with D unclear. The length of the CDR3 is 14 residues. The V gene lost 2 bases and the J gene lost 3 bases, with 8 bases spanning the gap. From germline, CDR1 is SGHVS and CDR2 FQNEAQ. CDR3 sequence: CASSLIGNNQPQHF. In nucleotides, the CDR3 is TGTGCCAGCAGCTTAATAGGGAACAATCAGCCCCAGCATTTT.

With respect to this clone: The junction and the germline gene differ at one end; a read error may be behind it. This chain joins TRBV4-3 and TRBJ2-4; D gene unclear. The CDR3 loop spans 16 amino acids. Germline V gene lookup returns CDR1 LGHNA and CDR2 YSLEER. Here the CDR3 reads CANSQGFTLAKNIQYF. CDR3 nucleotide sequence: TGCGCCAACAGCCAAGGCTTCACGCTAGCCAAAAACATTCAGTACTTC.

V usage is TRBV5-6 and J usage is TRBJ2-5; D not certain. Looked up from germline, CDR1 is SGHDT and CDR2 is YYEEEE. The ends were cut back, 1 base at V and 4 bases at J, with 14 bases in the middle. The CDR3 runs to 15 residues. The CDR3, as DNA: TGTGCCAGCAGCTTGAATCGGGCAGCAACAGAGACCCAGTACTTC. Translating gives CASSLNRAATETQYF. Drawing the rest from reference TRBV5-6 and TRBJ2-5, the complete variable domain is DAGVTQSPTHLIKTRGQQVTLRCSPKSGHDTVSWYQQALGQGPQFIFQYYEEEERQRGNFPDRFSGHQFPNYSSELNVNALLLGDSALYLCASSLNRAATETQYFGPGTRLLVL.

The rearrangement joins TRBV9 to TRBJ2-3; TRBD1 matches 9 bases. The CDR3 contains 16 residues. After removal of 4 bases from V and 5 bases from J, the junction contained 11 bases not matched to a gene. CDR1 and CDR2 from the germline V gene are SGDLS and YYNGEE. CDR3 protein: CASSPLPGTGRDTQYF. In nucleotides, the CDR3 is TGTGCCAGCAGCCCACTCCCCGGGACAGGGCGAGATACGCAGTATTTT.

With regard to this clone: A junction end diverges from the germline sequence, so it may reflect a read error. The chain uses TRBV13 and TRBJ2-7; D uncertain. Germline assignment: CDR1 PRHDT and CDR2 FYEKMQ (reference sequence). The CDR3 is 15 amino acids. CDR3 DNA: TGCGCCAGCAGCCAAGCTATTGGTAGCTCCTACGAGCAGTACTTC. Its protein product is CASSQAIGSSYEQYF. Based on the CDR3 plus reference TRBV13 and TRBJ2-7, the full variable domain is AAGVIQSPRHLIKEKRETATLKCYPIPRHDTVYWYQQGPGQDPQFLISFYEKMQSDKGSIPDRFSAQQFSDYHSELNMSSLELGDSALYFCASSQAIGSSYEQYFGPGTRLTVT.

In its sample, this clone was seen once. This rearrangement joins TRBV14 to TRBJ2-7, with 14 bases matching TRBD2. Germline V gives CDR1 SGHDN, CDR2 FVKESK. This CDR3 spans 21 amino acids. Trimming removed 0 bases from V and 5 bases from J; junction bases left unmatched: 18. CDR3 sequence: CASSQEMGLAGVLGRINEQYF. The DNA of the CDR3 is TGTGCCAGCAGCCAAGAAATGGGACTAGCGGGAGTATTGGGGCGGATAAACGAGCAGTACTTC.

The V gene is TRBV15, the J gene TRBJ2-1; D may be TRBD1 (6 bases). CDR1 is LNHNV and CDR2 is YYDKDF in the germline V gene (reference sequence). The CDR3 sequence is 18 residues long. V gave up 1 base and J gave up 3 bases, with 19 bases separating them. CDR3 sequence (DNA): TGTGCCACCAGCAGAGCACTTACAGGGAGCGTTTTCTACAATGAGCAGTTCTTC. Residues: CATSRALTGSVFYNEQFF. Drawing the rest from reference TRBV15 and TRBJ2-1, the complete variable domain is DAMVIQNPRYQVTQFGKPVTLSCSQTLNHNVMYWYQQKSSQAPKLLFHYYDKDFNNEADTPDNFQSRRPNTSFCFLDIRSPGLGDTAMYLCATSRALTGSVFYNEQFFGPGTRLTVL.

The CDR3 region is CATRQTATNEKLFF. CDR3 coding DNA: TGTGCCACCCGGCAGACGGCAACTAATGAAAAACTGTTTTTT. The chain recombines TRBV6-5 with TRBJ1-4; no clear D gene. The CDR3 is 14 amino acids. CDR1 and CDR2 (germline): MNHEY, SVGAGI. The ends were cut back, 10 bases at V and 0 bases at J, with 12 bases in the middle.

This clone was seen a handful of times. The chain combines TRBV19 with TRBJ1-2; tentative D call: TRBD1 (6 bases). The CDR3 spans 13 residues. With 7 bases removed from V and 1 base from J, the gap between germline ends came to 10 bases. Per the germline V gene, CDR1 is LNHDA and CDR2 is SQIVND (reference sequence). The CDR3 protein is CASTEQGNYGYTF. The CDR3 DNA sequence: TGTGCCAGTACGGAACAGGGTAACTATGGCTACACCTTC.

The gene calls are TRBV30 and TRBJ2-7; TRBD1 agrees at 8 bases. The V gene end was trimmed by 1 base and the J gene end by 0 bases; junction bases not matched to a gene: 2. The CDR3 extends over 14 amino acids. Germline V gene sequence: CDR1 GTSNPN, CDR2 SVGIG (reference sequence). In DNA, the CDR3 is TGTGCCTGGAGTGCGACAGGGGTCTCCTACGAGCAGTACTTC. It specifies CAWSATGVSYEQYF.

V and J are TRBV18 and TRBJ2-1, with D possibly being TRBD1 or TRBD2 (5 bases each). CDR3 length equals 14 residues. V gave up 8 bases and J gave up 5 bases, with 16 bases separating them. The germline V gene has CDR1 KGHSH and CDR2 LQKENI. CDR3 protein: CASRDLTLDNEQFF. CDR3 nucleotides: TGTGCCAGCCGGGACCTAACCCTTGACAATGAGCAGTTCTTC.

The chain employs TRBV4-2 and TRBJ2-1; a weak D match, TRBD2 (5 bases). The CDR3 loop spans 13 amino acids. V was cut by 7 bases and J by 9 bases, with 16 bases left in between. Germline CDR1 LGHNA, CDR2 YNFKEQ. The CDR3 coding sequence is TGTGCCAGCACCCCTTACCCCGCGGGTGAGCAGTTCTTC. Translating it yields CASTPYPAGEQFF.

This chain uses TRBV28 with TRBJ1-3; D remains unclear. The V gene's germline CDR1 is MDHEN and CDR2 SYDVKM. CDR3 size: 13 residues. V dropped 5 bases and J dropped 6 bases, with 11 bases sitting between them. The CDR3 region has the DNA TGTGCCAGCAGTCTCGGACGGTTAAACACCATATATTTT. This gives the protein CASSLGRLNTIYF.

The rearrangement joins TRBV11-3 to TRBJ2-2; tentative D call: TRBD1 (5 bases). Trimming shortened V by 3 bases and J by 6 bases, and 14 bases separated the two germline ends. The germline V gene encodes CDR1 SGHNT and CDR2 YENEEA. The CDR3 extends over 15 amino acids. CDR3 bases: TGTGCCAGCAGCTTGGGCAGGGATGGGTCCGGGGAGCTGTTTTTT. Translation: CASSLGRDGSGELFF.